This T cell receptor (beta chain) was documented in a study of shared clonotypes between healthy human individuals. Study-wide results and limits: Relative to their counterparts shared across all four donors, non-shared clonotypes exhibited diminished generation probabilities. On the whole, naive subsets had larger estimated richness than memory subsets had.

As for this clone: Antigen specificity is unknown.

The CDR3 consists of 17 residues. With 2 bases clipped from V and 7 bases from J, the junction kept 12 bases outside the gene matches. Germline CDR1 and CDR2: MDHEN and SYDVKM. The naive CD8 population came from CD45RO-negative cells selected for CCR7, without terminally differentiated effector memory CD45RA+ cells. Data came from immunoSEQ multiplex PCR; TCRdb stores just in-frame clones and leaves some out. Among over 800,000 clones, about 91% were seen once, and the ten largest hold around 24%. The chain joins TRBV28 to TRBJ2-2; the match to TRBD1 covers 8 bases. The receptor was isolated from a man aged 25 to 40 in good health. Sample: naive CD8+ T cells sorted from blood. In DNA, the CDR3 is TGTGCCAGCAGTTTAAGGGGCCCGACAGGGGTGAACGGGGAGCTGTTTTTT. Translated, it gives CASSLRGPTGVNGELFF.